This is a list of T cell receptor beta chains from one sample in a study of cytomegalovirus exposure and HLA in healthy donors. Sequencing used immunoSEQ multiplex PCR; TCRdb keeps in-frame clones, though not all of them. The repertoire holds approximately 40,000 clones, with roughly 79% as singletons. What was sequenced was PBMCs. The receptors stem from a woman between 40 and 50 years old in good health and CMV-seronegative. Each CDR3 is given with its conserved first and last residue. D genes are given only for firm matches. Some rows mark clone size as missing; the rest say once, few, many or name a class of expanded clone.

cdr3_nt cdr3_aa d_call clone_size j_call v_call
TGTGCCAGTTCTCCTCCTGGGCCCACCATATATTTT CASSPPGPTIYF - - TRBJ1-3 TRBV19
TGTTCCAGCAGCGCACAGGGACATGGCTACACCTTC CSSSAQGHGYTF - - TRBJ1-2 TRBV7-9
TGTGCCAGCACCGGACAGGGGGCGAATCAGCCCCAGCATTTT CASTGQGANQPQHF TRBD1 - TRBJ1-5 TRBV6-6
TGTGCCACTCACCCGGACAGGGGAGGCGGAACTGAAGCTTTCTTT CATHPDRGGGTEAFF TRBD1 - TRBJ1-1 TRBV19
TGCGCCAGCAGGGCGCGGGGGAAGGATCAGCCCCAGCATTTT CASRARGKDQPQHF - - TRBJ1-5 TRBV10-2
TGTGCCAGCTCCCTCAGCGGGTATAATTCACCCCTCCACTTT CASSLSGYNSPLHF - - TRBJ1-6 TRBV7-3
TGTGCCAGCAGTATCTCGACAGGGAGCGGCACTGAAGCTTTCTTT CASSISTGSGTEAFF TRBD1 - TRBJ1-1 TRBV27
TGTGCCAGCAGCGTCCTAGGGGTTAACGAGCAGTACTTC CASSVLGVNEQYF - - TRBJ2-7 TRBV7-9
TGCAGCGTTGGAGGAGGGAGCGAGGGAGGTGGGGGCACAGATACGCAGTATTTT CSVGGGSEGGGGTDTQYF - - TRBJ2-3 TRBV29-1
TGTGCCATCAGTGATCTAGAGACCCAGTACTTC CAISDLETQYF - - TRBJ2-5 TRBV10-3
TGTGCCAGCTCACCTCTAGCGGGGGGGAGCACAGATACGCAGTATTTT CASSPLAGGSTDTQYF TRBD2 - TRBJ2-3 TRBV18
TGTGCCGCAGGTGGACAGGGGGCAGGTCAGCCCCAGCATTTT CAAGGQGAGQPQHF TRBD1 - TRBJ1-5 TRBV7-8
TGTGCCAGCAGCGCCGGGACAGGGGGCGCGGGACAGCCCCAGCATTTT CASSAGTGGAGQPQHF TRBD1 - TRBJ1-5 TRBV9
TGTGCCAGCAGCTTGAGAGGCAGGGGAGATGGCTACACCTTC CASSLRGRGDGYTF - - TRBJ1-2 TRBV5-8
TGTGCCAGCAGCTTGGAATCCGGGAGTGGCTACACCTTC CASSLESGSGYTF - - TRBJ1-2 TRBV5-6
TGCGCCAGCAGCTTTGAGGGAAAGTACGAGCAGTACTTC CASSFEGKYEQYF - once TRBJ2-7 TRBV5-1
TGCGCCAGCAGTATGGACACCTACACCGGGGAGCTGTTTTTT CASSMDTYTGELFF - - TRBJ2-2 TRBV5-1
TGTGCCAGCACCTCGGACAGATATAGCAATCAGCCCCAGCATTTT CASTSDRYSNQPQHF - - TRBJ1-5 TRBV28
TGTGCCAGCAGCTTAGTCTGGGGAGGAGAAAAACTGTTTTTT CASSLVWGGEKLFF - few TRBJ1-4 TRBV7-2
TGTGCCAGCCTCCTCAGGGGGGCGGACGAAAAACTGTTTTTT CASLLRGADEKLFF TRBD1 - TRBJ1-4 TRBV2
TGTGCCAGCAGCTTAGAGGGTTGGGACAGGGCTGAAGCTTTCTTT CASSLEGWDRAEAFF TRBD1 - TRBJ1-1 TRBV7-9
TGCAGCGTTGGACTAGCGGGGGCTTCAGGGGATGAGCAGTTCTTC CSVGLAGASGDEQFF TRBD2 once TRBJ2-1 TRBV29-1
TGTGCCAGCAGCTCGACAGGGACCACTGAAGCTTTCTTT CASSSTGTTEAFF TRBD1 few TRBJ1-1 TRBV5-5
TGTGCCAGCAGCAAAGCAACACCGGGGGTCAATCAGCCCCAGCATTTT CASSKATPGVNQPQHF - - TRBJ1-5 TRBV21-1
TGTGCCAGCAGCTTAGAAGGACTAGGTCCCTACAATGAGCAGTTCTTC CASSLEGLGPYNEQFF TRBD2 - TRBJ2-1 TRBV7-2
TGTGCCAGCATCAGGACTAGCGAGACAGATACGCAGTATTTT CASIRTSETDTQYF TRBD2 - TRBJ2-3 TRBV13
TGTGCCAGCAGTCTTACGCGAGGGGGAAAGGGGGCCTATAATTCACCCCTCCACTTT CASSLTRGGKGAYNSPLHF - - TRBJ1-6 TRBV27
TGTGCCAGCAGTGCCCTAGGGGGGGCGAATAATTCACCCCTCCACTTT CASSALGGANNSPLHF - once TRBJ1-6 TRBV25-1
TGTGCCAGCAGCCTCGGCGTGGGGGGGCCTGGGGAAGAGACCCAGTACTTC CASSLGVGGPGEETQYF - - TRBJ2-5 TRBV7-6
TGTGCCAGCAGCTTGAATCGGAGATTGGACACTGAAGCTTTCTTT CASSLNRRLDTEAFF - - TRBJ1-1 TRBV4-2
TGTGCCAGTAGGGCGGACACTTTTGGTTCGTTCACCTTC CASRADTFGSFTF - - TRBJ1-2 TRBV19
TGTGCCAGCTCACCACCCGGGGAGACCCAGTACTTC CASSPPGETQYF - - TRBJ2-5 TRBV18
TGTGCCAGCACCCCCCGGCCGGGACAGGGAACACTTTCTAGCACAGATACGCAGTATTTT CASTPRPGQGTLSSTDTQYF TRBD1 - TRBJ2-3 TRBV27
TGTGCCAGCAGCCAACGGACTAGCGGGGGGATTAGCACAGATACGCAGTATTTT CASSQRTSGGISTDTQYF TRBD2 - TRBJ2-3 TRBV4-2
TGTGCCAGTAGTAACAGACGGGGGGAGACCCAGTACTTC CASSNRRGETQYF - - TRBJ2-5 TRBV19
TGTGCCAGCAGCTTGTATGCCTACGAGCAGTACTTC CASSLYAYEQYF - - TRBJ2-7 TRBV5-6
TGTGCCACCAGGGACAGGGCTGGGACAGATACGCAGTATTTT CATRDRAGTDTQYF TRBD1 - TRBJ2-3 TRBV15
TGTGCCAGCAGTTACAGTATCCTAAATCGGAATTCACCCCTCCACTTT CASSYSILNRNSPLHF - - TRBJ1-6 TRBV6-5
TGTGCCAGCAGCTTAAATTCGGGGAGTGAGCAGTACTTC CASSLNSGSEQYF - - TRBJ2-7 TRBV7-9
TGTGCCAGCAGCGTAGGCAGGGGTGATGGCTACACCTTC CASSVGRGDGYTF - few TRBJ1-2 TRBV9
TGTGCCAGCAGTGAAATCGGGAACCCCATCTTC CASSEIGNPIF - - TRBJ2-1 TRBV2
TGTGCCAGCAGCTTCGGCGGGGGGGGAGTTGGCACAGATACGCAGTATTTT CASSFGGGGVGTDTQYF TRBD2 - TRBJ2-3 TRBV11-1
TGTGCCAGCAGCTTAGCGGGCGGGGGACGGTATGAGCAGTTCTTC CASSLAGGGRYEQFF TRBD2 few TRBJ2-1 TRBV7-2
TGTGCCAGCAGCCTCGAGCGAAACACTGAAGCTTTCTTT CASSLERNTEAFF - - TRBJ1-1 TRBV7-3
TGTGCCAGCAGTTTGTTACAGGAACAGTTTGAAGCTTTCTTT CASSLLQEQFEAFF - - TRBJ1-1 TRBV28
TGTGCCAGCAGTGAATGGGCTGGAAAACTGTTTTTT CASSEWAGKLFF - few TRBJ1-4 TRBV25-1
TGTGCCAGCAGCGTAGGCTCGGGGGGGCTGCAGTATTTT CASSVGSGGLQYF TRBD2 - TRBJ2-3 TRBV9
TGTGCCAGCAGCCAGTTCGGAAGAACAGGGTCCGGGGAGACCCAGTACTTC CASSQFGRTGSGETQYF - - TRBJ2-5 TRBV14